These 17 T cell receptor beta chains were sequenced from one sample in a study of cytomegalovirus exposure and HLA in healthy donors. PCR employed 60 Vbeta and 13 Jbeta primers. Some clones are missing from TCRdb's copy, which holds only in-frame ones; the method was immunoSEQ multiplex PCR. In the table there are 120,000 or so clones, about 80% of which are singletons. The source material was PBMCs. The receptors shown here come from a man aged 18 to 30 in good health and CMV-seronegative.

CDR3 bases: TGTGCCAGCAGCGTAGGCAGTGAGGGAGAGACCCAGTACTTC. As protein: CASSVGSEGETQYF. The genes are TRBV9 and TRBJ2-5, with D tentatively TRBD2 (5 bases). Trimming shortened V by 0 bases and J by 4 bases, and 10 bases separated the two germline ends. Germline CDR1 is SGDLS and CDR2 is YYNGEE. This CDR3 region has 14 residues. Full variable domain (remainder filled in from reference TRBV9 and TRBJ2-5): DSGVTQTPKHLITATGQRVTLRCSPRSGDLSVYWYQQSLDQGLQFLIQYYNGEERAKGNILERFSAQQFPDLHSELNLSSLELGDSALYFCASSVGSEGETQYFGPGTRLLVL.

The chain couples TRBV19 to TRBJ1-5; D possibly corresponds to TRBD1 (5 bases). Germline V gives CDR1 LNHDA, CDR2 SQIVND (reference sequence). V was shortened by 1 base and J by 2 bases, with 9 bases between the two germline ends. The CDR3 is 15 residues long. CDR3 amino acids: CASSIGQGGNQPQHF. DNA for the CDR3: TGTGCCAGTAGTATAGGGCAGGGTGGCAATCAGCCCCAGCATTTT.

This chain links TRBV5-1 with TRBJ1-1; possibly TRBD1 for D (6 bases). Trimming stripped 1 base from V and 0 bases from J, with 13 bases between. CDR3 size: 16 residues. CDR1 is SGHRS, CDR2 YFSETQ, per germline. The CDR3 loop is CASSLIRTEMNTEAFF. CDR3 coding DNA: TGCGCCAGCAGCTTGATAAGGACAGAGATGAACACTGAAGCTTTCTTT.

This chain joins TRBV9 and TRBJ1-3, with a possible D match to TRBD1 (5 bases). The CDR3 has 15 residues. Germline assignment: CDR1 SGDLS and CDR2 YYNGEE. V gave up 5 bases and J gave up 7 bases, with 19 bases separating them. In DNA form, the CDR3 reads TGTGCCAGCAGTGCGGGACGGGCGAACCGGAACACCATATATTTT. It yields the protein CASSAGRANRNTIYF.

The chain links TRBV5-4 to TRBJ1-1; tentative D call: TRBD1 (6 bases). Trimming removed 4 bases from V and 1 base from J, with 14 bases in between. Germline assignment: CDR1 SGHNT and CDR2 YYREEE (reference sequence). The CDR3 is made up of 15 amino acids. This CDR3 reads CASSRMGGANTEAFF. The CDR3 region has the DNA TGTGCCAGCAGCCGCATGGGGGGGGCGAACACTGAAGCTTTCTTT.

The chain employs TRBV15 and TRBJ2-5; a weak D match, TRBD1 (6 bases). The CDR3 runs 13 residues. Trimming left V 5 bases short and J 5 bases short, with 12 bases between. Per germline, CDR1 LNHNV and CDR2 YYDKDF (reference sequence). The CDR3 loop reads CATSLRGVETQYF. For the CDR3, the DNA is TGTGCCACCAGCCTCAGGGGAGTGGAGACCCAGTACTTC.

The chain uses TRBV27 and TRBJ2-5; 15 nucleotides agree with TRBD2. This CDR3 has 13 residues. The V segment lost 6 bases and the J segment 12 bases; nucleotides outside the gene matches: 5. Germline-derived CDR1 and CDR2 are MNHEY and SMNVEV (reference sequence). CDR3 residues: CASRGLAGGLEYF. Here the CDR3 DNA reads TGTGCCAGCAGGGGACTAGCGGGGGGACTTGAGTACTTC.

The chain combines TRBV7-9 with TRBJ1-2, with D possibly being TRBD1 (5 bases). V lost 5 bases and J lost 6, with 13 bases in between. CDR1 SEHNR and CDR2 FQNEAQ come from the germline V gene (reference sequence). This CDR3 spans 13 amino acids. DNA of the CDR3: TGTGCCAGCAGCACAGCGGGGCTGGATGGCTACACCTTC. Its translation: CASSTAGLDGYTF.

The chain combines TRBV7-9 with TRBJ1-6, with D tentatively TRBD1 (6 bases). V lost 3 bases and J 10 bases, leaving 16 bases between the germline ends. The CDR3 sequence is 15 residues long. From germline, CDR1 is SEHNR and CDR2 FQNEAQ (reference sequence). The CDR3 protein is CASSLQIQGDSPLHF. CDR3 DNA sequence: TGTGCCAGCAGCTTGCAAATACAGGGTGACTCACCCCTCCACTTT.

Regarding this clone: Other DNA sequences from this sample encode an identical CDR3 as well. The chain has TRBV14 and TRBJ1-1; D call uncertain. CDR3 length: 13 amino acids. V lost 1 base to trimming and J lost 1 base, with 4 bases between them. The germline V gene encodes CDR1 SGHDN and CDR2 FVKESK. The CDR3 region is CASSQVRNTEAFF. The CDR3 DNA reads TGTGCCAGCAGCCAAGTCCGGAACACTGAAGCTTTCTTT.

The V and J genes are TRBV6-5 and TRBJ1-4; D is perhaps TRBD1 (5 bases). CDR1 MNHEY and CDR2 SVGAGI come from the germline V gene. V gave up 6 bases and J gave up 0 bases, with 11 bases separating them. The CDR3 sequence is 15 residues long. The CDR3 DNA sequence: TGTGCCAGCAGGGGAGGGGAGGCAACTAATGAAAAACTGTTTTTT. Its translation is CASRGGEATNEKLFF.

J is TRBJ1-2 and V is TRBV10-3; 8 bases map to TRBD1. Germline V gene data show CDR1 as ENHRY and CDR2 as SYGVKD. Trimming at V came to 4 bases and at J to 5 bases, leaving 9 bases not matched to a gene. The CDR3 has 15 residues. CDR3 residues: CAISGGQEGRYGYTF. DNA of the CDR3: TGTGCCATCAGTGGGGGACAGGAAGGTCGGTATGGCTACACCTTC.

V usage is TRBV7-8 and J usage is TRBJ1-2; D is undetermined. V lost 4 bases, J lost 4 bases, and 10 bases lay in between. Germline loops: CDR1 SGHVS, CDR2 FQNEAQ. This CDR3 region has 13 residues. CDR3 sequence reads: CASSSKTLYGYTF. The CDR3 nucleotides are TGTGCCAGCAGCTCTAAGACACTCTATGGCTACACCTTC.

The V gene is TRBV30, the J gene TRBJ2-7; D unclear. V lost 1 base to trimming and J lost 3 bases, with 10 bases between them. The CDR3 has 13 amino acids. Per the germline V gene, CDR1 is GTSNPN and CDR2 is SVGIG (reference sequence). The DNA for the CDR3 is TGTGCCTGGAGTGGAGGTTTTTTCTACGAGCAGTACTTC. Translated: CAWSGGFFYEQYF.

The chain's CDR3 is CASSARDREFGGNTIYF. CDR3 nucleotide sequence: TGTGCCAGCAGCGCCCGGGACAGGGAATTTGGTGGAAACACCATATATTTT. This sequence joins TRBV9 and TRBJ1-3; 9 bases map to TRBD1. Germline V CDR1 and CDR2: SGDLS, YYNGEE. The CDR3 is 17 amino acids. The V and J ends lost 3 bases and 3 bases, in that order; junction bases with no gene match: 10.

This clone came up once. The junction shows a germline mismatch at one end, possibly a read error. The chain couples TRBV7-9 to TRBJ1-2, with D tentatively TRBD1 (6 bases). This CDR3 spans 13 amino acids. Germline CDR1 SEHNR, CDR2 FQNEAQ (reference sequence). The CDR3 protein is CASSLEGTSLDTF. CDR3 sequence (DNA): TGTGCCAGCAGTTTAGAGGGGACATCCCTAGACACCTTC.

The J gene is TRBJ2-1, the V gene TRBV19; a possible D gene is TRBD2 (6 bases). Germline assignment: CDR1 LNHDA and CDR2 SQIVND (reference sequence). The germline V and J ends were trimmed by 0 bases and 1 base, with 16 bases remaining between them. The CDR3 is 18 residues long. This CDR3 is CASSIDSGGSRSYNEQFF. CDR3 sequence (DNA): TGTGCCAGTAGTATAGATTCCGGAGGGAGTAGATCCTACAATGAGCAGTTCTTC.